The 26 T cell receptor beta chains given below trace back to one sample, sequenced in a study of technical replicates of blood from a handful of donors. Some clones are missing from TCRdb's copy, which holds only in-frame ones; the method was immunoSEQ multiplex PCR. This table has 72,000 or so clones, roughly 90% appearing once. Input material: T cells isolated from PBMCs. Every receptor here comes from a human donor in good health.

The genes are TRBV7-2 and TRBJ2-3, with 7 nucleotides matching TRBD2. Germline CDR1 is SGHTA and CDR2 is FQGNSA. The CDR3 has 14 residues. Trimming at V came to 6 bases and at J to 0 bases, leaving 3 bases not matched to a gene. CDR3 DNA: TGTGCCAGCAGTCGACTAGCTAGCACAGATACGCAGTATTTT. Residues: CASSRLASTDTQYF.

This chain links TRBV19 with TRBJ1-1, with D maybe TRBD1 (6 bases). Germline assignment: CDR1 LNHDA and CDR2 SQIVND (reference sequence). The CDR3 runs 15 residues. The germline V and J ends were trimmed by 4 bases and 0 bases, with 12 bases remaining between them. The CDR3 is CASSKSGQMNTEAFF. CDR3 bases: TGTGCCAGTAGTAAGTCAGGACAGATGAACACTGAAGCTTTCTTT.

The table lists this clone with a count of one. This chain links TRBV4-1 with TRBJ2-7; 9 bases align to TRBD2. Trimming took 3 bases from V and 0 from J; bases not matched to a gene: 3. Germline V gene data show CDR1 as MGHRA and CDR2 as YSYEKL. The CDR3 extends over 15 amino acids. The CDR3 DNA reads TGCGCCAGCAGCCACCTTAGCGGGAGCTCCTACGAGCAGTACTTC. Amino acids: CASSHLSGSSYEQYF.

The chain has TRBV7-8 and TRBJ2-3; 9 bases are a match to TRBD2. The length of the CDR3 is 19 residues. J lost 6 bases, V lost 0 bases, and 16 bases had no gene match. CDR1 is SGHVS and CDR2 is FQNEAQ in the germline V gene. The CDR3 reads CASSLALEVAGALRDTQYF. For the CDR3, the DNA is TGTGCCAGCAGCTTAGCGCTGGAGGTAGCGGGAGCCCTCCGGGATACGCAGTATTTT.

The J gene is TRBJ2-7, the V gene TRBV6-6, with D perhaps TRBD1 (6 bases). This CDR3 contains 14 residues. Per the germline V gene, CDR1 is MNHNY and CDR2 is SVGAGI (reference sequence). The V end was cut by 2 bases, the J end by 0 bases, with 8 bases between. CDR3 loop: CASSYTGSSYEQYF. CDR3 coding DNA: TGTGCCAGCAGTTACACAGGGAGCTCCTACGAGCAGTACTTC.

This clone came up a few times. The chain combines TRBV15 with TRBJ1-1; D not resolved. The V and J ends lost 0 bases and 6 bases respectively, with 14 bases between them. Germline V gives CDR1 LNHNV, CDR2 YYDKDF (reference sequence). The CDR3 spans 15 residues. CDR3 region: CATSRDIEVSSEAFF. CDR3 bases: TGTGCCACCAGCAGAGATATCGAGGTTTCATCTGAAGCTTTCTTT.

The J gene is TRBJ2-7, the V gene TRBV27; tentatively, D is TRBD2 (6 bases). Trimming stripped 3 bases from V and 5 bases from J, with 8 bases between. Germline V CDR1 and CDR2: MNHEY, SMNVEV (reference sequence). CDR3 length equals 12 residues. For the CDR3, the DNA is TGTGCCAGCAGTTTTTCGGGGGACGAGCAGTACTTC. This translates into CASSFSGDEQYF.

The rearrangement joins TRBV9 to TRBJ2-2, with a possible D match to TRBD2 (6 bases). This CDR3 has 14 amino acids. V lost 0 bases, J lost 6 bases, and 9 bases lay in between. Germline assignment: CDR1 SGDLS and CDR2 YYNGEE. This CDR3 is CASSVVAEAGELFF. CDR3 bases: TGTGCCAGCAGCGTAGTAGCGGAAGCCGGGGAGCTGTTTTTT. The whole variable domain, remainder taken from reference TRBV9 and TRBJ2-2, is DSGVTQTPKHLITATGQRVTLRCSPRSGDLSVYWYQQSLDQGLQFLIQYYNGEERAKGNILERFSAQQFPDLHSELNLSSLELGDSALYFCASSVVAEAGELFFGEGSRLTVL.

V is TRBV30 and J is TRBJ1-2; the match to TRBD1 covers 7 bases. The CDR3 length is 15 residues. From germline, CDR1 is GTSNPN and CDR2 SVGIG (reference sequence). V shed 1 base and J 4 bases; nucleotides not matched to a gene: 9. The CDR3 reads CAWSEGGGSSYGYTF. The CDR3 bases are TGTGCCTGGAGTGAAGGAGGGGGCTCAAGCTATGGCTACACCTTC.

The V gene is TRBV29-1, the J gene TRBJ1-2; the match to TRBD1 covers 7 bases. J was trimmed by 2 bases and V by 2 bases; bases with no gene match: 5. The germline V gene encodes CDR1 SQVTM and CDR2 ANQGSEA. CDR3 size: 14 residues. CDR3 bases: TGCAGCGTTGAAAAAGGGGGCCGAAACTATGGCTACACCTTC. Its protein product is CSVEKGGRNYGYTF.

This chain connects TRBV7-2 to TRBJ2-2; 13 nucleotides agree with TRBD2. There are 15 residues in the CDR3. Trimming at V came to 9 bases and at J to 7 bases, leaving 8 bases not matched to a gene. The germline V gene has CDR1 SGHTA and CDR2 FQGNSA. CDR3 sequence reads: CASGTSGRAVGELFF. CDR3 in DNA: TGTGCCAGTGGAACTAGCGGGAGGGCCGTCGGGGAGCTGTTTTTT.

V and J are TRBV10-2 and TRBJ2-5; TRBD2 agrees at 10 bases. With 8 bases clipped from V and 4 bases from J, the junction kept 7 bases outside the gene matches. Germline CDR1 reads WSHSY; CDR2 reads SAAADI. The CDR3 extends over 14 amino acids. CDR3 region: CASGLAGGLETQYF. CDR3 coding DNA: TGCGCCAGCGGTTTAGCGGGAGGTTTAGAGACCCAGTACTTC.

J is TRBJ2-1 and V is TRBV5-6; D is perhaps TRBD1 (6 bases). The CDR3 covers 13 residues. V was clipped by 6 bases and J by 7 bases, with 14 bases between them. Germline lookup yields CDR1 SGHDT and CDR2 YYEEEE. CDR3 sequence reads: CASNPRGWNEQFF. The CDR3 DNA reads as TGTGCCAGCAATCCCAGGGGTTGGAATGAGCAGTTCTTC.

This rearrangement joins TRBV6-5 to TRBJ2-7; TRBD2 aligns across 10 bases. J lost 0 bases, V lost 4 bases, and 0 bases had no gene match. Germline assignment: CDR1 MNHEY and CDR2 SVGAGI. The length of the CDR3 is 14 residues. The CDR3 loop reads CASSWTSGSYEQYF. The CDR3 region has the DNA TGTGCCAGCAGTTGGACTAGCGGCTCCTACGAGCAGTACTTC.

The chain joins TRBV29-1 to TRBJ1-2, with D tentatively TRBD1 (5 bases). CDR3 length equals 12 residues. Germline values: CDR1 SQVTM, CDR2 ANQGSEA. Trimming removed 7 bases at V and 5 bases at J, with 14 bases between. The DNA for the CDR3 is TGCAGCGGGCGGACAACTGCGTATGGCTACACCTTC. Translating gives CSGRTTAYGYTF.

This sequence joins TRBV6-5 and TRBJ1-2; D not resolved. The V gene's germline CDR1 is MNHEY and CDR2 SVGAGI. The ends were cut back, 2 bases at V and 12 bases at J, with 16 bases in the middle. The CDR3 contains 13 residues. The CDR3 spells CASSYPGSEVDTF. The CDR3 coding sequence is TGTGCCAGCAGTTACCCGGGTAGCGAGGTAGACACCTTC.

The chain employs TRBV9 and TRBJ2-7; D ambiguous. CDR1 is SGDLS and CDR2 is YYNGEE in the germline V gene. The CDR3 has 13 amino acids. The germline V and J ends were trimmed by 2 bases and 2 bases, with 8 bases remaining between them. The CDR3 here is CASSVAPAYEQYF. The CDR3 DNA is TGTGCCAGCAGCGTTGCGCCGGCCTACGAGCAGTACTTC.

V is TRBV6-4 and J is TRBJ2-3, with 11 positions matching TRBD1. Germline V gene data show CDR1 as MRHNA and CDR2 as SNTAGT. Trimming removed 6 bases from V and 4 bases from J; junction bases left unmatched: 0. This CDR3 comprises 13 residues. CDR3 region: CASRGQGADTQYF. The CDR3 DNA is TGTGCCAGCAGGGGACAGGGGGCAGATACGCAGTATTTT.

Only one count was recorded for this clone. The rearrangement uses TRBV29-1 and TRBJ1-5; possibly TRBD1 for D (5 bases). V lost 6 bases and J lost 4, with 16 bases in between. CDR3 length: 14 amino acids. Germline V CDR1 and CDR2: SQVTM, ANQGSEA. CDR3 in amino acids: CSVDSGTDNQPQHF. CDR3 DNA sequence: TGCAGCGTGGATAGCGGGACGGATAATCAGCCCCAGCATTTT.

The CDR3 spells CASSFNFYNEQFF. The CDR3 region has the DNA TGCGCCAGCAGCTTTAACTTCTACAATGAGCAGTTCTTC. The chain recombines TRBV5-1 with TRBJ2-1, with D uncertain. CDR1 is SGHRS, CDR2 YFSETQ, per germline. The CDR3 length is 13 residues. The V and J ends lost 2 bases and 3 bases respectively, with 6 bases between them.

The V call is TRBV27, the J call TRBJ2-7, with 11 bases lining up with TRBD2. The CDR3 spans 14 residues. Germline CDR1 reads MNHEY; CDR2 reads SMNVEV (reference sequence). The J segment lost 6 bases and the V segment lost 6 bases, leaving 7 bases of the junction unmatched. CDR3 residues: CASRELAGAFEQYF. The CDR3 nucleotides are TGTGCCAGCAGAGAACTAGCGGGAGCGTTCGAGCAGTACTTC.

V and J are TRBV6-4 and TRBJ2-5, with 12 bases aligning to TRBD2. The J segment lost 8 bases and the V segment lost 8 bases, leaving 3 bases of the junction unmatched. The CDR3 loop spans 12 amino acids. CDR1 and CDR2 from the germline V gene are MRHNA and SNTAGT. CDR3 in DNA: TGTGCCAGCCCTAGCGGGGGGGGTACCCAGTACTTC. Translating gives CASPSGGGTQYF.

This chain links TRBV6-6 with TRBJ1-1; TRBD1 might be the D (6 bases). Trimming took off 4 bases at V and 1 base at J, with 10 bases between the two ends. The CDR3 runs to 14 residues. Germline V CDR1 and CDR2: MNHNY, SVGAGI (reference sequence). In DNA, the CDR3 is TGTGCCAGCAGTTTAGGACAGCCGAACACTGAAGCTTTCTTT. This translates into CASSLGQPNTEAFF.

The chain is built from TRBV4-1 and TRBJ2-3; D is possibly TRBD2 (6 bases). This CDR3 comprises 20 residues. The germline V gene has CDR1 MGHRA and CDR2 YSYEKL. Trimming took 4 bases from V and 2 from J, leaving 28 bases between them. CDR3 region: CASSPLVLSPREESTDTQYF. The CDR3 DNA follows: TGCGCCAGCAGCCCTCTCGTGTTATCGCCGAGGGAGGAGTCCACAGATACGCAGTATTTT.

The chain recombines TRBV6-5 with TRBJ2-7, with a weak D call TRBD1 (6 bases). Trimming stripped 5 bases from V and 2 bases from J, with 16 bases between. From germline, CDR1 is MNHEY and CDR2 SVGAGI. The CDR3 is made up of 15 amino acids. DNA for the CDR3: TGTGCCAGCAGTCCCATTTGGCAGGGGCCCTACGAGCAGTACTTC. Its translation: CASSPIWQGPYEQYF.

The rearrangement joins TRBV6-1 to TRBJ1-1, with 7 bases fitting TRBD1. V lost 7 bases and J lost 4; bases outside the gene matches: 9. Germline V CDR1 and CDR2: MNHNS, SASEGT. The CDR3 extends over 14 amino acids. The CDR3 reads CASTPEGAGTEAFF. The CDR3 nucleotides read TGTGCCAGCACGCCGGAGGGGGCCGGCACTGAAGCTTTCTTT.